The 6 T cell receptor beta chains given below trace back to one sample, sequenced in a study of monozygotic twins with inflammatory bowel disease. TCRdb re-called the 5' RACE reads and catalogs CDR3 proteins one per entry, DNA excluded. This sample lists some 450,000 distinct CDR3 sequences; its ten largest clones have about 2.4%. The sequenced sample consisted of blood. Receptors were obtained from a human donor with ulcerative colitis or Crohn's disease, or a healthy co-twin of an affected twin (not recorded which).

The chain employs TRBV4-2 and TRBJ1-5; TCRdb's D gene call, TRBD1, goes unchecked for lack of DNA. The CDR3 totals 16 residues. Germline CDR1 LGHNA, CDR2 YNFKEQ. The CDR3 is CASSPGRREGNQDQHF.

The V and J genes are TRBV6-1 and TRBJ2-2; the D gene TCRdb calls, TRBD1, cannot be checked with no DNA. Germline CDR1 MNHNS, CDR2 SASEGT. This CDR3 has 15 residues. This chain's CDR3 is CASSPQGVVAGELFF.

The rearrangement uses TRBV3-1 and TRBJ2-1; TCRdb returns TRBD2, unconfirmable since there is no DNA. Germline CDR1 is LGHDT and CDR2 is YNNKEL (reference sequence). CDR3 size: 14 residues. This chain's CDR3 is CASSQAGGFNEQFF.

CDR3 region: CAIKTTNTYEQYF. The chain has TRBV10-3 and TRBJ2-7; the D call from TCRdb, TRBD2, cannot be confirmed without DNA. The CDR3 loop spans 13 amino acids. Germline lookup yields CDR1 ENHRY and CDR2 SYGVKD.

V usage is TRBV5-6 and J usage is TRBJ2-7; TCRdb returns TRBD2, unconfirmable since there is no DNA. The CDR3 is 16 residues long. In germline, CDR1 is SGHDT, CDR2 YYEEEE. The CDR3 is CASSKSPGLGLYEQYF.

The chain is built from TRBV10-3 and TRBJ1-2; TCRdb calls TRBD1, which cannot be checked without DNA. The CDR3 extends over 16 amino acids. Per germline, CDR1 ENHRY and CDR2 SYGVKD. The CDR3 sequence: CAISETGQGYGYGYTF.